The 21 T cell receptor beta chains below all came from one sample that was sequenced in a study of cytomegalovirus exposure and HLA in healthy donors. 60 Vbeta and 13 Jbeta primers were used in PCR. TCRdb's copy holds only in-frame clones and misses some; the assay was immunoSEQ multiplex PCR. The sample lists roughly 180,000 clones; around 72% were seen once. Sequenced material: PBMCs. These receptor sequences come from a female donor in good health and CMV-seronegative.

The chain has TRBV11-1 and TRBJ2-3, with 9 bases identical to TRBD2. The germline V gene has CDR1 SGHAT and CDR2 FQDESV (reference sequence). V was pared by 3 bases and J by 4 bases, with 8 bases of the junction left unmatched. The CDR3 sequence is 16 residues long. The CDR3 protein is CASSFELAGPADTQYF. CDR3 coding DNA: TGTGCCAGCAGCTTTGAGCTAGCGGGGCCGGCAGATACGCAGTATTTT.

The V and J genes are TRBV12-5 and TRBJ2-3; TRBD1 aligns across 10 bases. V was clipped by 7 bases and J by 14 bases; unmatched bases: 6. The CDR3 has 11 residues. Per the germline V gene, CDR1 is LGHNT and CDR2 is FRNRAP. The chain's CDR3 is CASAWTGGTYF. DNA of the CDR3: TGTGCTAGTGCCTGGACAGGGGGTACGTATTTT.

A note on this clone: The sample has other DNA sequences that encode this CDR3 too. V is TRBV4-3 and J is TRBJ2-7; D is perhaps TRBD2 (6 bases). The CDR3 loop spans 14 amino acids. Trimming removed 3 bases from V and 6 bases from J, with 15 bases in between. The germline CDR1 and CDR2 sequences are LGHNA and YSLEER. This CDR3 is CASSQDVGGIEQYF. The CDR3 DNA follows: TGCGCCAGCAGCCAGGATGTGGGAGGAATCGAGCAGTACTTC.

The chain joins TRBV5-5 to TRBJ1-1; D possibly corresponds to TRBD1 (6 bases). Per the germline V gene, CDR1 is SGHKS and CDR2 is YYEKEE (reference sequence). The CDR3 sequence is 14 residues long. V lost 7 bases to trimming and J lost 11 bases, with 24 bases between them. Written as DNA, the CDR3 is TGTGCCAGCGGCCCCTTTGAGGGGGAACTAGAGGCTTTCTTT. It translates to CASGPFEGELEAFF.

Here the CDR3 reads CASSSRTSGIYEQYF. In DNA, the CDR3 is TGTGCCAGCAGTTCCCGGACTAGCGGGATCTACGAGCAGTACTTC. V and J are TRBV27 and TRBJ2-7; 12 bases are shared with TRBD2. Germline values: CDR1 MNHEY, CDR2 SMNVEV (reference sequence). The junction had 4 bases not matched to a gene; V was cut back by 4 bases and J by 3 bases. The CDR3 contains 15 residues.

This clone was recorded a few times. This rearrangement joins TRBV7-2 to TRBJ2-7; 7 bases align to TRBD2. Germline CDR1 and CDR2: SGHTA and FQGNSA. This CDR3 is 15 amino acids long. Germline trimming cut 1 base from V and 3 bases from J; bases unmatched to any gene: 6. The CDR3 sequence is CASSLVAGVDYEQYF. The CDR3 nucleotides read TGTGCCAGCAGCTTAGTGGCGGGAGTTGACTACGAGCAGTACTTC.

This clone was counted between two and nine times. This chain joins TRBV18 and TRBJ2-2; 9 nucleotides match TRBD1. Trimming at V came to 4 bases and at J to 3 bases, leaving 3 bases not matched to a gene. The CDR3 covers 15 residues. Per the germline V gene, CDR1 is KGHSH and CDR2 is LQKENI. The CDR3 nucleotides are TGTGCCAGCTCACGCGACAGGGGGGACACCGGGGAGCTGTTTTTT. It is translated as CASSRDRGDTGELFF.

A few counts support this clone. The CDR3: CASSYSNRARETQYF. CDR3 nucleotides: TGTGCCAGCAGTTACTCGAACAGGGCCAGGGAGACCCAGTACTTC. The chain combines TRBV6-5 with TRBJ2-5, with D tentatively TRBD1 (6 bases). CDR3 length: 15 residues. Per germline, CDR1 MNHEY and CDR2 SVGAGI. The V and J ends lost 0 bases and 5 bases respectively, with 13 bases between them.

The chain couples TRBV6-5 to TRBJ1-2; 8 positions agree with TRBD1. V was clipped by 5 bases and J by 10 bases; unmatched bases: 12. Germline CDR1 MNHEY, CDR2 SVGAGI. CDR3 length: 14 residues. The CDR3 region is CASSDTPGGPAYTF. In DNA, the CDR3 is TGTGCCAGCAGTGACACACCAGGGGGCCCGGCCTACACCTTC.

V usage is TRBV7-6 and J usage is TRBJ1-2; 7 positions agree with TRBD1. After removal of 5 bases from V and 0 bases from J, the junction contained 9 bases not matched to a gene. There are 16 residues in the CDR3. Germline CDR1 is SGHVS and CDR2 is FNYEAQ. The CDR3 loop reads CASSPAGTATNYGYTF. For the CDR3, the DNA is TGTGCCAGCAGCCCAGCCGGGACAGCGACTAACTATGGCTACACCTTC. The complete variable domain, with remaining parts taken from reference TRBV7-6 and TRBJ1-2, reads GAGVSQSPRYKVTKRGQDVALRCDPISGHVSLYWYRQALGQGPEFLTYFNYEAQQDKSGLPNDRFSAERPEGSISTLTIQRTEQRDSAMYRCASSPAGTATNYGYTFGSGTRLTVV.

This rearrangement joins TRBV10-2 to TRBJ1-3; perhaps TRBD1 as D (6 bases). This CDR3 is built from 15 residues. V lost 10 bases and J 2 bases, leaving 18 bases between the germline ends. From germline, CDR1 is WSHSY and CDR2 SAAADI. The chain's CDR3 is CATKQGTLTGNTIYF. As DNA, the CDR3 is TGCGCCACCAAGCAGGGGACACTTACTGGAAACACCATATATTTT.

This clone was detected ten times or more. This rearrangement joins TRBV30 to TRBJ1-1; D possibly corresponds to TRBD1 (6 bases). Between the trimmed V and J ends, which lost 1 base and 5 bases, there was a span of 11 bases. The CDR3 loop spans 13 amino acids. Germline-derived CDR1 and CDR2 are GTSNPN and SVGIG (reference sequence). CDR3 sequence (DNA): TGTGCCTGGAGTGCGGGACACCGGACTGAAGCTTTCTTT. Its translation is CAWSAGHRTEAFF.

This clone showed up just once. The V gene is TRBV30, the J gene TRBJ1-4; D is ambiguous. This CDR3 has 15 residues. V lost 2 bases and J 4 bases, leaving 14 bases between the germline ends. Germline-derived CDR1 and CDR2 are GTSNPN and SVGIG (reference sequence). CDR3 sequence: CAWSPPRRDNEKLFF. The CDR3, as DNA: TGTGCCTGGAGTCCCCCGCGCCGCGATAATGAAAAACTGTTTTTT.

The chain has TRBV5-1 and TRBJ2-1; TRBD2 agrees at 8 bases. The CDR3 has 15 residues. Germline CDR1 and CDR2: SGHRS and YFSETQ. V dropped 6 bases and J dropped 4; count of bases not matched to a gene: 9. CDR3 amino acids: CASTATGGRYNEQFF. The CDR3 DNA reads TGCGCCAGCACCGCCACGGGGGGGCGTTACAATGAGCAGTTCTTC.

This clone has a handful of counts. The V and J genes are TRBV6-1 and TRBJ1-5; 7 bases fit TRBD1. Germline V lookup: CDR1 MNHNS, CDR2 SASEGT. The junction had 5 bases not matched to a gene; V was cut back by 1 base and J by 2 bases. The CDR3 is 16 amino acids. The CDR3 spells CASSEVTGARNQPQHF. CDR3 nucleotides: TGTGCCAGCAGTGAAGTCACAGGGGCACGCAATCAGCCCCAGCATTTT.

This clone was observed once. The chain joins TRBV7-9 to TRBJ1-6, with D unresolved. Germline CDR1 SEHNR, CDR2 FQNEAQ (reference sequence). This CDR3 is built from 14 residues. Trimming stripped 5 bases from V and 7 bases from J, with 12 bases between. The CDR3 spells CASSPSGLNSPLHF. CDR3 nucleotide sequence: TGTGCCAGCAGCCCGTCGGGATTAAATTCACCCCTCCACTTT.

The rearrangement links TRBV7-9 to TRBJ2-1; D is undetermined. The CDR3 has 13 residues. Trimming cost V 8 bases and J 4 bases, with 12 bases left between them. Per the germline V gene, CDR1 is SEHNR and CDR2 is FQNEAQ (reference sequence). The CDR3 reads CASGWAPYNEQFF. The CDR3 DNA is TGTGCCAGCGGGTGGGCTCCATACAATGAGCAGTTCTTC.

The chain combines TRBV30 with TRBJ2-3; possible D gene TRBD2, 6 bases. Trimming left V 3 bases short and J 4 bases short, with 14 bases between. Germline V gene sequence: CDR1 GTSNPN, CDR2 SVGIG (reference sequence). This CDR3 has 14 residues. Here the CDR3 DNA reads TGTGCCTGGAGGGGAGGCCCTCAGGCAGATACGCAGTATTTT. It encodes CAWRGGPQADTQYF.

The rearrangement uses TRBV30 and TRBJ2-2; TRBD1 agrees at 7 bases. The germline V gene encodes CDR1 GTSNPN and CDR2 SVGIG (reference sequence). This CDR3 spans 15 amino acids. V gave up 0 bases and J gave up 7 bases; unmatched junction bases: 8. CDR3 in DNA: TGTGCCTGGAGTGTAGAGACAGGGTTACACGGGGAGCTGTTTTTT. It yields the protein CAWSVETGLHGELFF.

This clone was seen only a few times. The genes are TRBV30 and TRBJ1-5; D remains unclear. This CDR3 spans 12 amino acids. Germline loops: CDR1 GTSNPN, CDR2 SVGIG (reference sequence). Trimming cost V 0 bases and J 9 bases, with 9 bases left between them. CDR3 bases: TGTGCCTGGAGTGTACCTCCCGGGCCCCAGCATTTT. This translates into CAWSVPPGPQHF.

J is TRBJ2-7 and V is TRBV2; 12 nucleotides agree with TRBD2. Unmatched junction bases numbered 0, after V lost 2 bases and J lost 4 bases. The CDR3 runs to 14 residues. Germline loops: CDR1 SNHLY, CDR2 FYNNEI. The CDR3 here is CASSETSGRYEQYF. The CDR3 DNA reads as TGTGCCAGCAGTGAAACTAGCGGGAGGTACGAGCAGTACTTC.